One sample yielded the 6 T cell receptor beta chains listed below, sequenced in a study of blood T cell repertoires in COVID-19. Sequencing used immunoSEQ multiplex PCR; TCRdb keeps in-frame clones, though not all of them. Of 250,000 to 350,000 clones listed, about nine tenths are singletons. The material sequenced was PBMCs or T cells enriched from blood (not recorded which). The receptor set was obtained from a woman younger than 30 who had recovered from COVID-19.

J is TRBJ2-3 and V is TRBV29-1; TRBD2 matches at 12 bases. CDR1 is SQVTM and CDR2 is ANQGSEA in the germline V gene. This CDR3 region has 15 residues. V lost 6 bases and J lost 6; bases outside the gene matches: 10. The CDR3 coding sequence is TGCAGCGTCGACCTGACTAGCGGGAGTGGGGATACGCAGTATTTT. This sequence encodes CSVDLTSGSGDTQYF.

This chain joins TRBV30 and TRBJ2-4, with a weak D call TRBD1 (6 bases). Trimming left V 7 bases short and J 1 base short, with 8 bases between. CDR1 and CDR2 (germline): GTSNPN, SVGIG (reference sequence). CDR3 size: 12 residues. In nucleotides, the CDR3 is TGTGCCTACAGGGATGCCAAAAACATTCAGTACTTC. Its protein product is CAYRDAKNIQYF.

The chain has TRBV29-1 and TRBJ1-4; a possible D gene is TRBD1 (6 bases). Looked up from germline, CDR1 is SQVTM and CDR2 is ANQGSEA. The CDR3 totals 13 residues. Trimming took off 8 bases at V and 6 bases at J, with 16 bases between the two ends. The CDR3 DNA follows: TGCAGCACCCTTTGGGGGCGGGATGAAAAACTGTTTTTT. Translating it yields CSTLWGRDEKLFF.

This chain joins TRBV9 and TRBJ1-1; D unclear. The V end was cut by 7 bases, the J end by 0 bases, with 10 bases between. The CDR3 runs 13 residues. Per germline, CDR1 SGDLS and CDR2 YYNGEE. Written as DNA, the CDR3 is TGTGCCAGCGGAGATCCGATGAACACTGAAGCTTTCTTT. This encodes CASGDPMNTEAFF.

The gene calls are TRBV7-9 and TRBJ1-3; 9 bases agree with TRBD1. CDR1 is SEHNR and CDR2 is FQNEAQ in the germline V gene (reference sequence). The CDR3 sequence is 15 residues long. V gave up 5 bases and J gave up 4 bases; unmatched junction bases: 6. DNA for the CDR3: TGTGCCAGCAGCCTATGGGACAGGGAAGGAAACACCATATATTTT. It is translated as CASSLWDREGNTIYF.

This rearrangement joins TRBV6-5 to TRBJ1-2; the D is unclear. V was cut by 0 bases and J by 7 bases, with 12 bases left in between. The CDR3 spans 14 residues. The germline V gene has CDR1 MNHEY and CDR2 SVGAGI. This CDR3 is CASSYSEGSSGYTF. CDR3 bases: TGTGCCAGCAGTTACTCCGAGGGATCCTCTGGCTACACCTTC.